These T cell receptor beta chains were read from a single sample in a study of glioma-infiltrating T cells after dendritic cell vaccination. Only in-frame clones appear in the TCRdb table, and some are missing; sequencing was by immunoSEQ multiplex PCR. The sample has about 50,000 clones, around nine tenths seen once. The sequenced sample was blood, obtained after dendritic cell vaccination. The receptors here all came from a human donor with glioblastoma. CDR3s include the opening cysteine and the closing phenylalanine or tryptophan. Each record gives: J gene, V gene, clone size, CDR3 protein. Clone size is not always given. Where it is, it says once, few, many or a class for expanded clones.

TRBJ1-1,TRBV13,.,CASSRTTGAFF
TRBJ2-1,TRBV5-1,.,CASSLEQGPYNEQFF
TRBJ2-7,TRBV4-1,.,CASSHNAGLSYEQYF
TRBJ2-3,TRBV15,.,CATSRGLAVLTDTQYF
TRBJ1-2,TRBV28,.,CASSTPGVRNYGYTF
TRBJ1-5,TRBV7-9,few,CASSSRANQPQHF
TRBJ1-5,TRBV28,.,CASSWRAGALRAQPQHF
TRBJ1-5,TRBV28,.,CASSLPNRGQPQHF
TRBJ1-1,TRBV7-9,.,CASSSTVNTEAFF
TRBJ1-5,TRBV19,once,CASSGTGGVNQPQHF
TRBJ1-2,TRBV6-5,.,CASSYSGAYGYTF
TRBJ2-7,TRBV28,.,CASTSQGPHYEQYF
TRBJ2-2,TRBV6-6,.,CASRREGRYGELFF